This TCR beta chain was captured in a study of blood T cells in healthy people across ages. General observations from the study: Compared with aged donors, long-lived donors showed fewer expanded clones, suggesting selection. Higher naive T cell percentage went strongly together with higher TCR beta diversity.

Total RNA was extracted at no less than 5.5 micrograms per sample. Through a sample-barcoded 5' primer and a J-beta primer mix, a second PCR was run for 7 to 11 cycles. TCRdb re-derived calls from the 5' RACE reads in MiXCR, one entry per CDR3 protein. Among over 1,500,000 distinct CDR3 sequences listed, 40% to 55% were seen once. The table lists this clonotype with a few counts. Its cognate antigen is unknown. This CDR3 has 19 residues. Germline V gene lookup returns CDR1 MNHEY and CDR2 SVGAGI. J gave up 0 bases and V 0 bases, and 10 bases lay outside the gene matches. This TCR was sampled from a woman aged 40 to 49 in good health. The chain carries TRBV6-5 and TRBJ2-7; 11 nucleotides agree with TRBD2. The sequencing input was blood. CDR3 sequence (DNA): TGTGCCAGCAGTTACTCCCCGCTAGCGGGGGGACCTAGCTCCTACGAGCAGTACTTC. As protein: CASSYSPLAGGPSSYEQYF.